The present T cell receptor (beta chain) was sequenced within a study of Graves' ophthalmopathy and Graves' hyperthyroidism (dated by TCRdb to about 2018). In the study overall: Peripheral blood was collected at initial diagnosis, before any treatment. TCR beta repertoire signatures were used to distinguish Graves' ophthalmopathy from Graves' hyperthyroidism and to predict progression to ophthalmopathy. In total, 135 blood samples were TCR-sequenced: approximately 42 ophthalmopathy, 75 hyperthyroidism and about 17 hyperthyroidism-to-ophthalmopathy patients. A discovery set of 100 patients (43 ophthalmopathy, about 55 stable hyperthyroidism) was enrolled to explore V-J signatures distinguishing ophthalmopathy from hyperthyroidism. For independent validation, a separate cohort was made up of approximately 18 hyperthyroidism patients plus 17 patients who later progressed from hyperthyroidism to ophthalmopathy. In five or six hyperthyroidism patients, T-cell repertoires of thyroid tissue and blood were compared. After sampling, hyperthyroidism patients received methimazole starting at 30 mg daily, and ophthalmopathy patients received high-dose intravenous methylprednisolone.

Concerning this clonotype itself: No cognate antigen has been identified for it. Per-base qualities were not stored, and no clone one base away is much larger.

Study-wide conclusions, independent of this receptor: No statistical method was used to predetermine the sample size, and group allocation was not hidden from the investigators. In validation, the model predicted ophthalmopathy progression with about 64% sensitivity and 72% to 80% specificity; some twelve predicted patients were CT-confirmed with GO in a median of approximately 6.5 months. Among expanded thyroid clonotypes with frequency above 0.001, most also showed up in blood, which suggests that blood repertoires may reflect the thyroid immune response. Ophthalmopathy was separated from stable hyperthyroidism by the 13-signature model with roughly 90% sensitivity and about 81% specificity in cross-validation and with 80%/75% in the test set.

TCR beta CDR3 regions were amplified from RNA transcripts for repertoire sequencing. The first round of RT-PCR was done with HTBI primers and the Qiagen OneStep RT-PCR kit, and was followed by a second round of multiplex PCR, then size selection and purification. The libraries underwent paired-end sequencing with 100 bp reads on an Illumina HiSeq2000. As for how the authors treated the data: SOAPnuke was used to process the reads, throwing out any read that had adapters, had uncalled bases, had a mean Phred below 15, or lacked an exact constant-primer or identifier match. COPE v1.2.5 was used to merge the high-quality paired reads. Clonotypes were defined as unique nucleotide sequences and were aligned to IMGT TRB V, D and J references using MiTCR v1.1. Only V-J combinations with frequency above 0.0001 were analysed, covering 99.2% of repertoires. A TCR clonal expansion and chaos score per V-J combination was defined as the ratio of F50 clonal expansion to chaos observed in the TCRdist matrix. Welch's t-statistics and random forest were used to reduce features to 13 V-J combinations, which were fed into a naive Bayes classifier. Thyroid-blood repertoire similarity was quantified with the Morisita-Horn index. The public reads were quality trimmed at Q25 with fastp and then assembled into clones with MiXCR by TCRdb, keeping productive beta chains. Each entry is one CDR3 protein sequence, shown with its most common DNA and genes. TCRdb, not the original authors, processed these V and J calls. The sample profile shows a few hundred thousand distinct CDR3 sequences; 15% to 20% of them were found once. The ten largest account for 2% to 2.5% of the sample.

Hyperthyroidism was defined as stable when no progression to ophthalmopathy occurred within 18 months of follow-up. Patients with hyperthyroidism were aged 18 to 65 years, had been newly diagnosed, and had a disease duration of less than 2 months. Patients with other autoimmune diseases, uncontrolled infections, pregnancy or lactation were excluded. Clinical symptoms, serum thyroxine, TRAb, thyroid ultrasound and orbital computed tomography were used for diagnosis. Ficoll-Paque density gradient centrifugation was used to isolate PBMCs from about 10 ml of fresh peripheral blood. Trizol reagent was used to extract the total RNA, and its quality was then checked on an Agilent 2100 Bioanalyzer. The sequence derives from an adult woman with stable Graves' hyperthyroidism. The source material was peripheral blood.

The CDR3 sequence is CASSLALVSAFF. The nucleotides are TGTGCCAGCAGTTTAGCGCTGGTCTCAGCTTTCTTT. Rearrangement joined TRBV28 to TRBJ1-1; no D gene is confidently identified. In the germline V gene, CDR1 corresponds to MDHEN and CDR2 to SYDVKM. There are 12 amino acids in the CDR3, from cysteine to phenylalanine inclusive. Left in the record is the CDR3 DNA by itself, 36 bases read in frame from the first base. Trimming costs V 2 bases and J 10 bases, and their ends lie 11 bases apart.